This T cell receptor beta chain stems from a study of shared clonotypes between healthy human individuals. Naive CD8 cells, CD45RO-negative and positively selected for CCR7, excluded terminally differentiated effector memory CD45RA+ cells. The study enrolled healthy HIV-negative adults without recent acute infections or vaccinations as donors. This CDR3 contains 15 residues. Trimming removed 4 bases from V and 6 bases from J, with 19 bases in between. Germline values: CDR1 SGHRS, CDR2 YFSETQ. Using approximately 200 ng DNA, approximately 30,000 T cell genomes, the sorted-subset replicate PCRs were run. Some clones are missing from TCRdb's copy, which holds only in-frame ones; the method was immunoSEQ multiplex PCR. The sample includes under 1 million clones, 96% seen only once; the top ten take less than 0.25%. The sample holds one count of this clone.

Sequences were obtained from naive CD8+ T cells sorted from blood. The V gene is TRBV5-1, the J gene TRBJ1-1, with D possibly TRBD1 on 5 matching bases. The receptor was derived from a man aged 25 to 40 in good health. The CDR3 reads CASSGATSRFSEAFF. CDR3 coding DNA: TGCGCCAGCAGCGGGGCGACATCGCGTTTCTCTGAAGCTTTCTTT.